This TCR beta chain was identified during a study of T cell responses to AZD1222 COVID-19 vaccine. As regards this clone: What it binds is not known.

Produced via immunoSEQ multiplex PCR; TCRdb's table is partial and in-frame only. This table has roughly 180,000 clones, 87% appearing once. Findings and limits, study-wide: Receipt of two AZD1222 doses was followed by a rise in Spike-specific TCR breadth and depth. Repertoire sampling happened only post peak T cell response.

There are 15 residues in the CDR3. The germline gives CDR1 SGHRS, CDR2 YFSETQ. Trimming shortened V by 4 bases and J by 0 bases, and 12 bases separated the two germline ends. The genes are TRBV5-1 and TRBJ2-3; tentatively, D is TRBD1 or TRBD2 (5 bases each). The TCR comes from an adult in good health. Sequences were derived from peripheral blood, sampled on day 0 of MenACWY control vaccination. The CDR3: CASSEGSPSTDTQYF. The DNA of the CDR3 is TGCGCCAGCAGCGAGGGGAGTCCTAGCACAGATACGCAGTATTTT.